This entry lists 4 T cell receptor beta chains sequenced from one sample in a study of blood T cell repertoires in COVID-19. Data came from immunoSEQ multiplex PCR; TCRdb stores just in-frame clones and leaves some out. Among 200,000 to 250,000 clones, 83% were seen once, and the ten largest hold 3% to 4%. The specimen was PBMCs or T cells enriched from blood (not recorded which). The receptors come from a woman aged 40 to 50 who had been exposed to COVID-19.

As concerns this clone: Within the sample, other DNA sequences also encode this same CDR3. This chain links TRBV11-2 with TRBJ2-5; D remains ambiguous. Germline V CDR1 and CDR2: SGHAT, FQNNGV. V shed 3 bases and J shed 2 bases, with 7 bases lying between them. This CDR3 has 13 amino acids. The CDR3 coding sequence is TGTGCCAGCAGCTTGGGCCTACAAGAGACCCAGTACTTC. Translation gives CASSLGLQETQYF.

The gene calls are TRBV6-5 and TRBJ2-5, with D perhaps matching TRBD2 (6 bases). V dropped 0 bases and J dropped 5 bases, with 16 bases sitting between them. The CDR3 loop spans 16 amino acids. Germline-derived CDR1 and CDR2 are MNHEY and SVGAGI. CDR3 DNA sequence: TGTGCCAGCAGTTACTCGCTGGGGACTGGCCGGGAGACCCAGTACTTC. Protein product: CASSYSLGTGRETQYF.

V and J are TRBV7-9 and TRBJ2-3; D perhaps matches TRBD2 (5 bases). V gave up 4 bases and J gave up 3 bases, with 20 bases separating them. The germline V gene encodes CDR1 SEHNR and CDR2 FQNEAQ (reference sequence). This CDR3 comprises 17 residues. The CDR3 protein is CASSYRVGSATTDTQYF. CDR3 nucleotides: TGTGCCAGCAGCTATAGAGTGGGTAGCGCGACTACAGATACGCAGTATTTT.

This clone came up a few times. The chain links TRBV7-6 to TRBJ2-2; 7 bases agree with TRBD1. This CDR3 is 16 amino acids long. Germline values: CDR1 SGHVS, CDR2 FNYEAQ. V lost 6 bases and J lost 6; bases outside the gene matches: 13. The CDR3 loop reads CASSLGQGVSPGELFF. DNA of the CDR3: TGTGCCAGCAGTCTAGGCCAGGGGGTCTCCCCCGGGGAGCTGTTTTTT.